The 9 T cell receptor beta chains reported below all come from one sample, sequenced in a study of cytomegalovirus exposure and HLA in healthy donors. The primer mix had 60 Vbeta and 13 Jbeta primers. TCRdb's table, derived via immunoSEQ multiplex PCR, lists solely in-frame clones and lacks some. Of some 130,000 clones listed, more than 70% are singletons. The sequenced material came from PBMCs. These receptors all stem from a human donor in good health.

V and J are TRBV7-9 and TRBJ2-7; D is unclear. The CDR3 sequence is 13 residues long. Trimming stripped 0 bases from V and 4 bases from J, with 7 bases between. CDR1 and CDR2 (germline): SEHNR, FQNEAQ (reference sequence). CDR3 coding DNA: TGTGCCAGCAGCTTAGCCCCGGTATACGAGCAGTACTTC. As protein: CASSLAPVYEQYF.

The rearrangement uses TRBV5-6 and TRBJ2-1; 8 bases match TRBD2. The trim removed 4 bases at V and 8 bases at J, leaving 8 bases unmatched. Germline-derived CDR1 and CDR2 are SGHDT and YYEEEE. The CDR3 loop spans 14 amino acids. The CDR3 DNA is TGTGCCAGCAGCCCGGGAGGGGACTTCGATGAGCAGTTCTTC. It specifies CASSPGGDFDEQFF.

This clone was picked up one time. J is TRBJ2-2 and V is TRBV9, with D possibly being TRBD2 (7 bases). CDR3 length equals 15 residues. The ends were cut back, 2 bases at V and 1 base at J, with 9 bases in the middle. Germline V gene data show CDR1 as SGDLS and CDR2 as YYNGEE. CDR3 DNA sequence: TGTGCCAGCAGCGTTAGGGGGGGGAACACCGGGGAGCTGTTTTTT. This codes for CASSVRGGNTGELFF.

The rearrangement uses TRBV6-6 and TRBJ1-5, with a possible D match to TRBD1 (6 bases). Trimming left V 7 bases short and J 5 bases short, with 12 bases between. Germline V gene sequence: CDR1 MNHNY, CDR2 SVGAGI (reference sequence). The CDR3 runs to 13 residues. The CDR3 reads CASTTGGHQPQHF. The CDR3 bases are TGTGCCAGCACGACCGGGGGGCATCAGCCCCAGCATTTT.

The V call is TRBV7-2, the J call TRBJ2-2, with 7 bases fitting TRBD1. CDR1 and CDR2 from the germline V gene are SGHTA and FQGNSA. The CDR3 length is 16 residues. The junction had 6 bases not matched to a gene; V was cut back by 4 bases and J by 1 base. CDR3 nucleotide sequence: TGTGCCAGCAGCTCGACGACAGGGTTGAACACCGGGGAGCTGTTTTTT. This translates into CASSSTTGLNTGELFF.

V usage is TRBV5-1 and J usage is TRBJ2-7, with D possibly matching TRBD2 (5 bases). CDR1 is SGHRS and CDR2 is YFSETQ in the germline V gene. The CDR3 is made up of 12 amino acids. Trimming removed 10 bases at V and 0 bases at J, with 11 bases between. CDR3: CASRGRSYEQYF. CDR3 in DNA: TGCGCCTCACGGGGTCGCTCCTACGAGCAGTACTTC.

The gene calls are TRBV5-8 and TRBJ2-1, with 9 positions matching TRBD2. The V gene end was trimmed by 1 base and the J gene end by 7 bases; junction bases not matched to a gene: 9. CDR1 and CDR2 from the germline V gene are SGHTS and YDEGEE. CDR3 size: 16 residues. The CDR3 is CASSLSASGERNEQFF. DNA of the CDR3: TGTGCCAGCAGCTTGTCGGCTAGCGGGGAGCGGAATGAGCAGTTCTTC.

The chain combines TRBV4-3 with TRBJ1-1; TRBD1 might be the D (6 bases). Germline V gives CDR1 LGHNA, CDR2 YSLEER. V lost 1 base, J lost 10 bases, and 13 bases lay in between. The CDR3 is 13 residues long. The CDR3 sequence is CASSQGRGAAAFF. The CDR3 DNA follows: TGCGCCAGCAGCCAAGGACGGGGGGCCGCAGCTTTCTTT.

This rearrangement joins TRBV15 to TRBJ2-6, with TRBD1 identical over 8 bases. V dropped 2 bases and J dropped 2; count of bases not matched to a gene: 14. This CDR3 region has 20 residues. CDR1 and CDR2 from the germline V gene are LNHNV and YYDKDF (reference sequence). CDR3 bases: TGTGCCACCAGCAGACCGTACACGGGACAGGTGGGGCCTGGGGCCAACGTCCTGACTTTC. Protein product: CATSRPYTGQVGPGANVLTF.